Listed below are T cell receptor beta chains from one sample, sequenced in a study of OX40 agonist ivuxolimab in advanced cancers. The data were produced by immunoSEQ multiplex PCR, yet TCRdb's version contains in-frame clones alone and is incomplete. The data hold some 60,000 clones, with approximately 87% observed a single time. Sequences were derived from CD4+ or CD8+ T cells sorted from blood, sampled in a trial of the OX40 agonist ivuxolimab. Source of these receptors: an adult with an advanced solid tumor such as melanoma, head and neck, liver or kidney cancer. CDR3s leave out the opening cysteine and the closing phenylalanine or tryptophan.

J	V	CDR3
TRBJ1-5	TRBV27	ASSLNRVQPQH
TRBJ1-1	TRBV28	ASSLASREEAF
TRBJ2-1	TRBV27	ASRTLGSGGGWF
TRBJ2-1	TRBV5-6	ASSENWGQYEQF
TRBJ1-4	TRBV28	ASRSSGNEKLF
TRBJ1-5	TRBV19	ASSMDRLTPQH
TRBJ1-1	TRBV5-8	ASSPRTGVNTEAF
TRBJ1-1	TRBV18	ASSSQTPPTWEAF
TRBJ1-2	TRBV18	ASSPPSTYGYT
TRBJ2-1	TRBV2	ASRTSGSEQF
TRBJ1-5	TRBV30	AWAQGAGGRNQPQH
TRBJ1-2	TRBV29-1	SVRTGDWGYT
.	TRBV28	ASRISGTYEQY
TRBJ2-3	TRBV6-1	ASRWGGTDTQY
TRBJ1-2	TRBV28	AITGQGENGYT
TRBJ1-6	TRBV10-1	ASSRVDNSPLH
TRBJ1-6	TRBV6-1	ASSELAGGNSPLH
TRBJ2-5	TRBV6-5	ASSFDRVETQY
TRBJ2-7	TRBV5-1	ASSLEASEVNEQY
TRBJ2-3	TRBV19	ASSPSGQPTDTQY
TRBJ2-1	TRBV11-2	ASSFGTSGYNEQF
TRBJ2-7	TRBV7-2	ASGGEAHEQY
TRBJ1-1	TRBV4-3	ASSSVPGTEAF
TRBJ1-1	TRBV6-5	ASSYRQGEIEAF
TRBJ2-5	TRBV28	ASSPYPEGGETQY
TRBJ1-1	TRBV19	ASSTRDRIATEAF
TRBJ2-3	TRBV10-3	AISHPGTSGDRGDTQY
TRBJ1-4	TRBV7-9	ASSPLVSNEKLF
TRBJ1-1	TRBV29-1	SARKGVGTEAF
TRBJ2-5	TRBV5-1	ASSLSAGVETQY
TRBJ1-6	TRBV14	ASSEGPGRHSPLH
TRBJ2-1	TRBV5-1	ASSSYLLGAHDEQF
TRBJ1-4	TRBV7-2	ASSRDRATNEKLF
TRBJ2-1	TRBV18	ASSQQGAGYNEQF
TRBJ2-5	TRBV28	ASSQWGGGAGETQY
TRBJ1-2	TRBV27	ASSLQGSHGYT
TRBJ2-3	TRBV27	ASSFGLGNTQY
TRBJ1-2	TRBV7-2	ASSLVEDRVPRGYT
TRBJ2-2	TRBV5-1	ASSPGDGELF